This TCR beta chain was observed in a study of blood T cell repertoires in COVID-19. Across the whole study: The study drew acute and convalescent COVID-19 samples from the United States, Italy and Spain. Sample material is recorded as cDNA or gDNA derived from T cells, B-cell-depleted T cells, or PBMCs.

Here immunoSEQ multiplex PCR was the method, and the copy in TCRdb shows in-frame clones only, minus some. The table includes hundreds of thousands of clones, about 91% detected once. Seattle's cohort entered during active infection and was followed longitudinally. V was trimmed by 8 bases and J by 8 bases, leaving 13 bases between them. The CDR3 is 12 residues long. Germline V lookup: CDR1 ENHRY, CDR2 SYGVKD. This sequence was found in a woman in her twenties or thirties with COVID-19, enrolled during active disease. The sample comprised peripheral blood. The V call is TRBV10-3, the J call TRBJ2-1, with a weak D call TRBD2 (5 bases). The CDR3 sequence is CAIAGGVDEQFF. CDR3 sequence (DNA): TGTGCCATCGCCGGAGGTGTTGATGAGCAGTTCTTC.